Below, 18 T cell receptor beta chains from the same sample are listed, as sequenced in a study of control samples from healthy donors and cancer patients. Data came from immunoSEQ multiplex PCR; TCRdb stores just in-frame clones and leaves some out. The table has some 150,000 clones, around 93% seen once. Sequencing was carried out using blood. These TCRs come from a woman aged 60-75 years in good health.

V gene TRBV19 combines with J gene TRBJ2-3; D uncertain. This CDR3 is 13 amino acids long. V was clipped by 7 bases and J by 4 bases, with 12 bases between them. Germline lookup yields CDR1 LNHDA and CDR2 SQIVND (reference sequence). Here the CDR3 reads CASKSDFADTQYF. In nucleotides, the CDR3 is TGTGCCAGTAAAAGCGATTTTGCAGATACGCAGTATTTT.

This clone was seen only once. This sequence joins TRBV7-2 and TRBJ2-3; D not resolved. Germline CDR1 and CDR2: SGHTA and FQGNSA. The CDR3 loop spans 15 amino acids. Deletions cut 2 bases from V and 2 bases from J, with 11 bases between. The CDR3, as DNA: TGTGCCAGCAGCTTATCCGGAGCCTACACAGATACGCAGTATTTT. This codes for CASSLSGAYTDTQYF.

The chain uses TRBV18 and TRBJ1-5; D is possibly TRBD1 (5 bases). The CDR3 is 13 amino acids. The V gene's germline CDR1 is KGHSH and CDR2 LQKENI. Trimming shortened V by 6 bases and J by 3 bases, and 9 bases separated the two germline ends. The CDR3 bases are TGTGCCAGCTCGCAGGGATCCAATCAGCCCCAGCATTTT. Encoded protein: CASSQGSNQPQHF.

The genes are TRBV5-4 and TRBJ1-1; tentative D call: TRBD1 (5 bases). The V gene's germline CDR1 is SGHNT and CDR2 YYREEE (reference sequence). The V end was cut by 2 bases, the J end by 4 bases, with 12 bases between. The CDR3 sequence is 14 residues long. The CDR3 spells CASSLQRGGTEAFF. In DNA, the CDR3 is TGTGCCAGCAGCTTACAACGGGGGGGCACTGAAGCTTTCTTT.

The chain combines TRBV18 with TRBJ2-5; D is ambiguous. The CDR3 is 12 amino acids. Germline CDR1 KGHSH, CDR2 LQKENI. Trimming cost V 1 base and J 5 bases, with 5 bases left between them. The CDR3 nucleotides are TGTGCCAGCTCACCACTTCGGGAGACCCAGTACTTC. Translated, it gives CASSPLRETQYF.

V gene TRBV7-6 combines with J gene TRBJ1-6, with D possibly TRBD1 on 6 matching bases. The CDR3 extends over 15 amino acids. Germline CDR1 SGHVS, CDR2 FNYEAQ. The V gene lost 1 base and the J gene lost 10 bases, with 14 bases spanning the gap. CDR3 in amino acids: CASSLVPGENSPLHF. CDR3 DNA sequence: TGTGCCAGCAGCTTAGTTCCAGGGGAAAACTCACCCCTCCACTTT.

The rearrangement uses TRBV5-1 and TRBJ1-1, with D hard to call. The CDR3 sequence is 13 residues long. V lost 2 bases and J lost 6, with 11 bases in between. Germline V gene sequence: CDR1 SGHRS, CDR2 YFSETQ. In nucleotides, the CDR3 is TGCGCCAGCAGCTTTGACGACGGATCTGAAGCTTTCTTT. As protein: CASSFDDGSEAFF.

The V call is TRBV4-3, the J call TRBJ1-2; a weak D match, TRBD1 (6 bases). Trimming cost V 4 bases and J 3 bases, with 30 bases left between them. CDR1 is LGHNA, CDR2 YSLEER, per germline. CDR3 size: 20 residues. As DNA, the CDR3 is TGCGCCAGCAGCCGATATCTCAACAGGGAAGGCTGGGGCTCGGACTATGGCTACACCTTC. Its protein is CASSRYLNREGWGSDYGYTF.

This chain joins TRBV9 and TRBJ2-1, with TRBD2 as a possible D gene (7 bases). This CDR3 has 15 residues. V gave up 4 bases and J gave up 4 bases, with 15 bases separating them. Germline V CDR1 and CDR2: SGDLS, YYNGEE. The CDR3 region has the DNA TGTGCCAGCAGCTCGGGGGGCTCGTTTTACAATGAGCAGTTCTTC. Amino acids: CASSSGGSFYNEQFF. Full variable domain (outside the CDR3, taken from reference TRBV9 and TRBJ2-1): DSGVTQTPKHLITATGQRVTLRCSPRSGDLSVYWYQQSLDQGLQFLIQYYNGEERAKGNILERFSAQQFPDLHSELNLSSLELGDSALYFCASSSGGSFYNEQFFGPGTRLTVL.

This chain connects TRBV7-9 to TRBJ1-6, with TRBD1 as a possible D gene (5 bases). Trimming shortened V by 5 bases and J by 9 bases, and 8 bases separated the two germline ends. Germline lookup yields CDR1 SEHNR and CDR2 FQNEAQ (reference sequence). CDR3 length equals 12 residues. In DNA, the CDR3 is TGTGCCAGCAGCAGGGACGTTTCACCCCTCCACTTT. Translation gives CASSRDVSPLHF.

This rearrangement joins TRBV2 to TRBJ2-1; TRBD1 is a possible D gene (5 bases). Between the trimmed V and J ends, which lost 0 bases and 1 base, there was a span of 16 bases. In germline, CDR1 is SNHLY, CDR2 FYNNEI. CDR3 length: 18 amino acids. The CDR3 protein is CASSEALGVFGSYNEQFF. CDR3 DNA sequence: TGTGCCAGCAGTGAAGCGCTAGGGGTTTTCGGTTCCTACAATGAGCAGTTCTTC. Full variable domain (remainder filled in from reference TRBV2 and TRBJ2-1): EPEVTQTPSHQVTQMGQEVILRCVPISNHLYFYWYRQILGQKVEFLVSFYNNEISEKSEIFDDQFSVERPDGSNFTLKIRSTKLEDSAMYFCASSEALGVFGSYNEQFFGPGTRLTVL.

The genes are TRBV5-8 and TRBJ1-4; 10 nucleotides agree with TRBD1. After removal of 6 bases from V and 8 bases from J, the junction contained 4 bases not matched to a gene. Germline values: CDR1 SGHTS, CDR2 YDEGEE. The CDR3 has 13 amino acids. CDR3 coding DNA: TGTGCCAGCAACCGGGGACAGGGGGAAAAACTGTTTTTT. It yields the protein CASNRGQGEKLFF. The full variable domain, with the rest looked up from reference TRBV5-8 and TRBJ1-4, is EAGVTQSPTHLIKTRGQQATLRCSPISGHTSVYWYQQALGLGLQFLLWYDEGEERNRGNFPPRFSGRQFPNYSSELNVNALELEDSALYLCASNRGQGEKLFFGSGTQLSVL.

The chain combines TRBV29-1 with TRBJ2-7, with 9 bases fitting TRBD1. The junction had 11 bases not matched to a gene; V was cut back by 6 bases and J by 2 bases. Per germline, CDR1 SQVTM and CDR2 ANQGSEA. The CDR3 spans 15 residues. In nucleotides, the CDR3 is TGCAGCGTGGGGGCCGGGACAGGGATTCCCTACGAGCAGTACTTC. It translates to CSVGAGTGIPYEQYF.

The chain has TRBV7-2 and TRBJ1-2; D gene ambiguous. The CDR3 length is 16 residues. With 2 bases removed from V and 1 base from J, the gap between germline ends came to 14 bases. The V gene's germline CDR1 is SGHTA and CDR2 FQGNSA. The CDR3 DNA reads TGTGCCAGCAGCTTAACGGCCAGTCAGCGTAACTATGGCTACACCTTC. This codes for CASSLTASQRNYGYTF.

The rearrangement links TRBV2 to TRBJ1-1; weak D call: TRBD1 (5 bases). The CDR3 length is 14 residues. The germline V gene encodes CDR1 SNHLY and CDR2 FYNNEI. Trimming removed 5 bases at V and 0 bases at J, with 10 bases between. CDR3 sequence: CASSTRQMNTEAFF. The CDR3 DNA is TGTGCCAGCAGTACCCGACAGATGAACACTGAAGCTTTCTTT.

This chain joins TRBV6-2 or TRBV6-3 and TRBJ1-6; 7 bases agree with TRBD1. Germline V gene data show CDR1 as MNHEY and CDR2 as SVGEGT. V was clipped by 8 bases and J by 4 bases; unmatched bases: 5. This CDR3 has 14 amino acids. CDR3 region: CASGPQGYNSPLHF. DNA of the CDR3: TGTGCCAGCGGCCCACAGGGGTATAATTCACCCCTCCACTTT.

The J gene is TRBJ1-2, the V gene TRBV6-2 or TRBV6-3; 7 bases line up with TRBD1. CDR3 length: 16 residues. The trim removed 1 base at V and 4 bases at J, leaving 9 bases unmatched. Germline CDR1 is MNHEY and CDR2 is SVGEGT. CDR3 in amino acids: CASSYYNGRQGYGYTF. The CDR3 DNA sequence: TGTGCCAGCAGTTACTACAACGGGAGACAGGGCTATGGCTACACCTTC.

The chain has TRBV5-3 and TRBJ1-2, with TRBD1 as a possible D gene (6 bases). TRBV5-3 is placed among ORFs of uncertain function. Trimming cost V 2 bases and J 5 bases, with 16 bases left between them. The CDR3 length is 15 residues. The CDR3 nucleotides are TGTGCCAGAAGCTTCAGGGGAGTCCAAAGGTATGGCTACACCTTC. Translation: CARSFRGVQRYGYTF.